Below, 14 T cell receptor beta chains from the same sample are listed, as sequenced in a study of T-cell memory formation after mild COVID-19. TCRdb reanalysed the 5' RACE reads using MiXCR and keeps one entry per CDR3 protein. The table shows 70,000 to 100,000 distinct CDR3 sequences, with around 13% occurring only once. Sequences were obtained from PBMCs or a T cell subset sorted from them (not recorded which). The source of these receptors is an adult woman who had mild COVID-19 (a few samples of this study predate the infection). Cell type and time point are not known.

The chain employs TRBV5-1 and TRBJ2-3, with 13 bases matching TRBD2. The CDR3 is made up of 16 amino acids. Germline-derived CDR1 and CDR2 are SGHRS and YFSETQ. J gave up 2 bases and V 4 bases, and 4 bases lay outside the gene matches. The CDR3 loop reads CASSTGLAGVTDTQYF. For the CDR3, the DNA is TGCGCCAGCAGCACCGGACTAGCGGGGGTCACAGATACGCAGTATTTT.

CDR3 in DNA: TGTGCCAGCAGCAACAGTGGGGGGGACTATGGCTACACCTTC. Its protein is CASSNSGGDYGYTF. The V and J genes are TRBV5-5 and TRBJ1-2; tentative D call: TRBD1 (5 bases). The CDR3 is 14 amino acids. Per germline, CDR1 SGHKS and CDR2 YYEKEE (reference sequence). The V and J ends lost 4 bases and 3 bases respectively, with 13 bases between them.

This rearrangement joins TRBV29-1 to TRBJ2-2; TRBD1 or TRBD2 may be the D gene (5 bases each). With 4 bases removed from V and 3 bases from J, the gap between germline ends came to 6 bases. The CDR3 extends over 12 amino acids. Per germline, CDR1 SQVTM and CDR2 ANQGSEA. The CDR3 coding sequence is TGCAGCGTTGTGGGGGACACCGGGGAGCTGTTTTTT. As protein: CSVVGDTGELFF.

This clonotype appeared many times. V gene TRBV7-2 combines with J gene TRBJ2-1; D remains unclear. V lost 7 bases, J lost 6 bases, and 10 bases lay in between. Germline loops: CDR1 SGHTA, CDR2 FQGNSA. The CDR3 consists of 12 residues. CDR3 DNA sequence: TGTGCCAGCATCCTCTGGGGCAATGAGCAGTTCTTC. Protein sequence: CASILWGNEQFF.

There are a few counts of this clonotype. The chain carries TRBV13 and TRBJ2-7; 8 positions agree with TRBD1. V lost 4 bases, J lost 7 bases, and 15 bases stayed unmatched. The germline V gene encodes CDR1 PRHDT and CDR2 FYEKMQ (reference sequence). This CDR3 spans 16 amino acids. The CDR3 spells CASSSGVGQGPLEQYF. CDR3 nucleotide sequence: TGTGCCAGCAGCTCAGGTGTAGGACAGGGCCCTTTGGAGCAGTACTTC.

V gene TRBV12-3 or TRBV12-4 combines with J gene TRBJ1-2; a possible D gene is TRBD1 (6 bases). This CDR3 comprises 13 residues. Trimming removed 7 bases at V and 4 bases at J, with 13 bases between. The CDR3 sequence is CASNPGTTYGYTF. CDR3 coding DNA: TGTGCCAGCAACCCAGGGACAACCTATGGCTACACCTTC.

This chain connects TRBV6-2 or TRBV6-3 to TRBJ1-1; D may be TRBD1 (6 bases). Germline CDR1 reads MNHEY; CDR2 reads SVGEGT. The ends were cut back, 5 bases at V and 1 base at J, with 17 bases in the middle. The CDR3 extends over 16 amino acids. CDR3 in DNA: TGTGCCAGCAGTGCACTGACAGGTTCCTGGAACACTGAAGCTTTCTTT. It codes for CASSALTGSWNTEAFF.

This clonotype was seen repeatedly, ten times or more. The chain recombines TRBV6-5 with TRBJ2-5; unclear D gene. This CDR3 has 14 amino acids. V lost 4 bases and J 5 bases, leaving 14 bases between the germline ends. Germline V gives CDR1 MNHEY, CDR2 SVGAGI. The CDR3: CASSSPYEAETQYF. CDR3 sequence (DNA): TGTGCCAGCAGTTCCCCCTATGAGGCGGAGACCCAGTACTTC.

This chain connects TRBV4-3 to TRBJ1-2, with D possibly being TRBD1 (6 bases). Trimming left V 0 bases short and J 8 bases short, with 16 bases between. There are 15 residues in the CDR3. Germline assignment: CDR1 LGHNA and CDR2 YSLEER. DNA of the CDR3: TGCGCCAGCAGCCAAGATAGGCAGGGGAGTCCGGGCTACACCTTC. Its protein product is CASSQDRQGSPGYTF.

The chain links TRBV27 to TRBJ2-4; no clear D gene. V was pared by 5 bases and J by 9 bases, with 14 bases between. This CDR3 is built from 13 residues. Germline lookup yields CDR1 MNHEY and CDR2 SMNVEV (reference sequence). CDR3 in DNA: TGTGCCAGCAGTGACGGGCTTCTCGGCATTCAGTACTTC. Protein: CASSDGLLGIQYF.

This clonotype came up a few times. This chain connects TRBV9 to TRBJ2-7; 11 bases are shared with TRBD1. The CDR3 covers 15 residues. V was pared by 4 bases and J by 5 bases, with 8 bases of the junction left unmatched. Germline assignment: CDR1 SGDLS and CDR2 YYNGEE. CDR3 amino acids: CASSQSRTGGNEQYF. CDR3 coding DNA: TGTGCCAGCAGCCAATCTCGGACAGGGGGCAACGAGCAGTACTTC.

V gene TRBV5-6 combines with J gene TRBJ1-1; D may be TRBD1 (6 bases). V dropped 4 bases and J dropped 2 bases, with 12 bases sitting between them. Germline loops: CDR1 SGHDT, CDR2 YYEEEE. The CDR3 runs 14 residues. The CDR3 loop is CASSRGTGNTEAFF. The CDR3 nucleotides are TGTGCCAGCAGCAGGGGGACGGGTAACACTGAAGCTTTCTTT.

This clonotype was seen a handful of times. Mismatch with germline at one junction end may stem from a read error. The chain uses TRBV6-5 and TRBJ2-7; unclear D gene. Germline V gene data show CDR1 as MNHEY and CDR2 as SVGAGI. The CDR3 contains 12 residues. The CDR3 DNA reads as TGTGCCAGCAGTTCACCCTCCCACGAGCAGTACTTC. The encoded protein is CASSSPSHEQYF.

The genes are TRBV12-3 or TRBV12-4 and TRBJ2-3, with 7 bases lining up with TRBD2. Unmatched junction bases numbered 10, after V lost 7 bases and J lost 0 bases. The length of the CDR3 is 16 residues. The CDR3 nucleotides are TGTGCCAGCACCCCCCAACTAGCGACGAGCACAGATACGCAGTATTTT. Translating gives CASTPQLATSTDTQYF.